Listed here are 6 T cell receptor beta chains from one sample, sequenced in a study of CD8 T cells in Susac syndrome. An input of about 0.5 to 1 ug of RNA was subjected to reverse transcription using random hexamers. TCRdb used MiXCR to reprocess the immunoSEQ multiplex PCR reads, holding one entry per CDR3 protein. The table includes approximately 120,000 distinct CDR3 sequences, about 90% detected once. Sequencing was performed on CD8+ T cells from PBMCs. The source is a human donor in good health.

This sequence joins TRBV7-8 and TRBJ1-2; D gene uncertain. CDR1 SGHVS and CDR2 FQNEAQ come from the germline V gene. Trimming shortened V by 1 base and J by 8 bases, and 11 bases separated the two germline ends. The CDR3 covers 13 residues. The CDR3 nucleotides read TGTGCCAGCAGCTTAGACCTACTGGGCGGCTACACCTTC. Translation gives CASSLDLLGGYTF. Combining the CDR3 with reference TRBV7-8 and TRBJ1-2 gives the whole variable domain GAGVSQSPRYKVAKRGQDVALRCDPISGHVSLFWYQQALGQGPEFLTYFQNEAQLDKSGLPSDRFFAERPEGSVSTLKIQRTQQEDSAVYLCASSLDLLGGYTFGSGTRLTVV.

The gene calls are TRBV7-9 and TRBJ2-2, with TRBD2 identical over 9 bases. Germline V gene lookup returns CDR1 SEHNR and CDR2 FQNEAQ (reference sequence). The V and J ends lost 7 bases and 2 bases, in that order; junction bases with no gene match: 8. This CDR3 has 16 amino acids. CDR3 sequence reads: CASTPGLAQNTGELFF. The CDR3 nucleotides read TGTGCCAGCACCCCAGGACTAGCGCAAAACACCGGGGAGCTGTTTTTT.

The V gene is TRBV10-3, the J gene TRBJ2-1; D is uncertain. Germline V gene lookup returns CDR1 ENHRY and CDR2 SYGVKD. The CDR3 has 14 amino acids. V shed 0 bases and J shed 4 bases, with 7 bases lying between them. This CDR3 is CAISESAEYNEQFF. CDR3 DNA: TGTGCCATCAGTGAGTCGGCAGAGTACAATGAGCAGTTCTTC.

The chain combines TRBV3-1 with TRBJ2-5; TRBD1 aligns across 9 bases. J lost 3 bases, V lost 0 bases, and 5 bases had no gene match. The CDR3 is made up of 16 amino acids. CDR1 is LGHDT and CDR2 is YNNKEL in the germline V gene (reference sequence). CDR3 coding DNA: TGTGCCAGCAGCCAAGATCAAAGGACAGGGGAAGAGACCCAGTACTTC. It yields the protein CASSQDQRTGEETQYF.

The rearrangement links TRBV29-1 to TRBJ2-3; 9 bases are a match to TRBD1. The trim removed 4 bases at V and 3 bases at J, leaving 2 bases unmatched. Per germline, CDR1 SQVTM and CDR2 ANQGSEA. The CDR3 consists of 13 residues. In nucleotides, the CDR3 is TGCAGCGTTGGACAGGGGGGTACAGATACGCAGTATTTT. Its translation is CSVGQGGTDTQYF.

V usage is TRBV4-3 and J usage is TRBJ2-2; D perhaps matches TRBD2 (6 bases). The germline CDR1 and CDR2 sequences are LGHNA and YSLEER. V shed 1 base and J shed 7 bases, with 13 bases lying between them. This CDR3 spans 15 amino acids. CDR3 DNA sequence: TGCGCCAGCAGCCAAGTGCACCTAGCGAGCGGGGAGCTGTTTTTT. As protein: CASSQVHLASGELFF.